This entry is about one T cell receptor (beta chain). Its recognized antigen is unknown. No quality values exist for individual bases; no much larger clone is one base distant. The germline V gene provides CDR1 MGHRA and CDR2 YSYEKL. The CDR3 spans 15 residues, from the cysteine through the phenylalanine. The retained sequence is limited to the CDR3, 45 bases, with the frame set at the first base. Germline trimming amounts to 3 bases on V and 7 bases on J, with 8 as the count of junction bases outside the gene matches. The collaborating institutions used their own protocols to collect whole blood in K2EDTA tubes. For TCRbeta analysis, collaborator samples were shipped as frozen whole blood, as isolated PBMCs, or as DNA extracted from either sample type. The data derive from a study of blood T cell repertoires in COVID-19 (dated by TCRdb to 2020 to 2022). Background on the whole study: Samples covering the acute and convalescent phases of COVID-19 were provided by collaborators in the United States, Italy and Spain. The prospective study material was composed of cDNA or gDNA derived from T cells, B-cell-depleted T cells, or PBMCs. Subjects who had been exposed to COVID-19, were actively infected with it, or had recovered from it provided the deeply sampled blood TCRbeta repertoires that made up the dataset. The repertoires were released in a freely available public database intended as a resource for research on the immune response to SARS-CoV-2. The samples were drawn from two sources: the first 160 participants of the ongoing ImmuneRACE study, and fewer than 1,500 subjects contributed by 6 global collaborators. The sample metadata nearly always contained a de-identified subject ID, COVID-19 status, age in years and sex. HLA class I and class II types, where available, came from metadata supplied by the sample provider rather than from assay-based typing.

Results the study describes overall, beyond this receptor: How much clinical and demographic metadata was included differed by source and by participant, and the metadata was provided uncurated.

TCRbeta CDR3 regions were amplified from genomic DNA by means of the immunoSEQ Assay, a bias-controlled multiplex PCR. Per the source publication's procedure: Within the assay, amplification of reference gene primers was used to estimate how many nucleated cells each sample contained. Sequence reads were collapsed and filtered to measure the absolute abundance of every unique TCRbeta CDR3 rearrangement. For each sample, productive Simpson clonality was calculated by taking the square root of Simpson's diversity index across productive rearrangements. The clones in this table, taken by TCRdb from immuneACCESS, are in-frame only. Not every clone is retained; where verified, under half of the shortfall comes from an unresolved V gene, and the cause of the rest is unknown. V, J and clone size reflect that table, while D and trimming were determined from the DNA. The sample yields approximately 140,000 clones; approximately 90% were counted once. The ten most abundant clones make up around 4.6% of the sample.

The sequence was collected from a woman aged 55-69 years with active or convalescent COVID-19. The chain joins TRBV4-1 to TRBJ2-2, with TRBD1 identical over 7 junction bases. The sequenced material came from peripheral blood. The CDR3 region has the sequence CASSHRDREHGELFF. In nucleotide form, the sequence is TGCGCCAGCAGCCACCGGGACAGAGAACACGGGGAGCTGTTTTTT.